The 23 T cell receptor beta chains listed next were all sequenced from one sample in a study of regulatory and conventional T cells in RAG deficiency. TCRdb's copy holds only in-frame clones and misses some; the assay was immunoSEQ multiplex PCR. The table shows tens of thousands of clones, with 85% to 95% occurring only once. Genomic DNA came from blood conventional CD4+ T cells gated CD25-low CD127-high. This sample also appeared in a second study, on regulatory T cells. Turning to that study: The primer mix had 52 TRBV and 13 TRBJ primers.

The sequencing input was CD4+ T cells sorted from blood. The origin of the receptors is a human donor in good health.

The sample holds one count of this clone. The rearrangement joins TRBV2 to TRBJ1-1; D uncertain. CDR1 and CDR2 (germline): SNHLY, FYNNEI. V was shortened by 1 base and J by 4 bases, with 7 bases between the two germline ends. The CDR3 is 13 residues long. DNA for the CDR3: TGTGCCAGCAGTGAAGGGGTCGTCACTGAAGCTTTCTTT. Translated, it gives CASSEGVVTEAFF.

V usage is TRBV18 and J usage is TRBJ2-1, with TRBD2 as a possible D gene (5 bases). V lost 1 base and J 3 bases, leaving 10 bases between the germline ends. Per germline, CDR1 KGHSH and CDR2 LQKENI. CDR3 length: 15 residues. CDR3 region: CASSPQGVDYNEQFF. The CDR3 bases are TGTGCCAGCTCACCACAGGGAGTCGACTACAATGAGCAGTTCTTC.

The chain carries TRBV6-5 and TRBJ1-2; weak D call: TRBD1 (5 bases). The V and J ends lost 6 bases and 7 bases respectively, with 15 bases between them. Germline loops: CDR1 MNHEY, CDR2 SVGAGI. The CDR3 sequence is 13 residues long. CDR3: CASSNGGSGGYTF. CDR3 nucleotides: TGTGCCAGCAGCAATGGGGGTTCGGGTGGCTACACCTTC.

This chain connects TRBV7-8 to TRBJ1-2; no reliable D call. The V gene lost 1 base and the J gene lost 8 bases, with 17 bases spanning the gap. This CDR3 has 15 residues. Germline V gene data show CDR1 as SGHVS and CDR2 as FQNEAQ. DNA for the CDR3: TGTGCCAGCAGCTTAGAGTCCCAGAGATGGACCGGCTACACCTTC. It is translated as CASSLESQRWTGYTF. Full variable domain (remainder filled in from reference TRBV7-8 and TRBJ1-2): GAGVSQSPRYKVAKRGQDVALRCDPISGHVSLFWYQQALGQGPEFLTYFQNEAQLDKSGLPSDRFFAERPEGSVSTLKIQRTQQEDSAVYLCASSLESQRWTGYTFGSGTRLTVV.

The chain couples TRBV9 to TRBJ2-7, with D unresolved. Trimming removed 0 bases at V and 2 bases at J, with 9 bases between. The CDR3 is 14 amino acids. Germline assignment: CDR1 SGDLS and CDR2 YYNGEE. CDR3 nucleotides: TGTGCCAGCAGCGTAGACCACGGTACCTACGAGCAGTACTTC. Its protein is CASSVDHGTYEQYF.

This clone has just one count. V usage is TRBV6-1 and J usage is TRBJ2-3, with a weak D call TRBD1 (6 bases). With 3 bases removed from V and 0 bases from J, the gap between germline ends came to 13 bases. The CDR3 sequence is 16 residues long. The germline V gene has CDR1 MNHNS and CDR2 SASEGT. The CDR3 spells CASSERVGASTDTQYF. DNA for the CDR3: TGTGCCAGCAGTGAGCGCGTGGGGGCTAGCACAGATACGCAGTATTTT.

V gene TRBV10-3 combines with J gene TRBJ1-3; 7 nucleotides agree with TRBD1. The CDR3 consists of 16 residues. CDR1 is ENHRY, CDR2 SYGVKD, per germline. V shed 4 bases and J 3 bases; nucleotides not matched to a gene: 9. The CDR3 loop reads CAISVAGTGDGNTIYF. Written as DNA, the CDR3 is TGTGCCATCAGTGTCGCAGGCACAGGGGATGGAAACACCATATATTTT.

This chain joins TRBV27 and TRBJ2-2; 10 nucleotides agree with TRBD1. The CDR3 length is 16 residues. The germline V gene encodes CDR1 MNHEY and CDR2 SMNVEV (reference sequence). V lost 7 bases, J lost 3 bases, and 8 bases stayed unmatched. The chain's CDR3 is CASTPGGQGYTGELFF. The CDR3 nucleotides read TGTGCCAGCACCCCTGGGGGACAGGGGTACACCGGGGAGCTGTTTTTT.

The V gene is TRBV6-1, the J gene TRBJ2-1, with 9 bases that match TRBD2. CDR1 and CDR2 from the germline V gene are MNHNS and SASEGT. The CDR3 loop spans 15 amino acids. The V segment lost 6 bases and the J segment 7 bases; nucleotides outside the gene matches: 10. This CDR3 reads CASRLGREGRNEQFF. CDR3 DNA: TGTGCCAGCAGACTTGGGCGGGAGGGCAGGAATGAGCAGTTCTTC.

The chain uses TRBV6-1 and TRBJ1-1; 8 nucleotides match TRBD1. Germline-derived CDR1 and CDR2 are MNHNS and SASEGT. J lost 2 bases, V lost 4 bases, and 3 bases had no gene match. This CDR3 contains 14 residues. The DNA of the CDR3 is TGTGCCAGCAGTGTTACAGGGGGAAACACTGAAGCTTTCTTT. Its protein is CASSVTGGNTEAFF.

The CDR3 protein is CASSEMVGGDTQYF. Here the CDR3 DNA reads TGTGCCAGCAGTGAAATGGTAGGGGGTGATACGCAGTATTTT. The V and J genes are TRBV2 and TRBJ2-3, with TRBD1 as a possible D gene (6 bases). With 2 bases removed from V and 6 bases from J, the gap between germline ends came to 12 bases. The germline V gene encodes CDR1 SNHLY and CDR2 FYNNEI. The CDR3 length is 14 residues.

The CDR3 spells CASSYSAGQYEQYF. DNA for the CDR3: TGTGCCAGCAGTTACTCCGCGGGGCAATACGAGCAGTACTTC. The genes are TRBV6-5 and TRBJ2-7, with a tentative D call TRBD2 (6 bases). Germline CDR1 reads MNHEY; CDR2 reads SVGAGI. CDR3 size: 14 residues. V lost 0 bases to trimming and J lost 4 bases, with 10 bases between them.

The V gene is TRBV5-4, the J gene TRBJ2-1; possible D gene TRBD2, 6 bases. With 0 bases removed from V and 4 bases from J, the gap between germline ends came to 17 bases. Germline lookup yields CDR1 SGHNT and CDR2 YYREEE (reference sequence). This CDR3 is 17 amino acids long. The CDR3, as DNA: TGTGCCAGCAGCTTGGCCGAGGGGCGCGCGGGATACAATGAGCAGTTCTTC. Residues: CASSLAEGRAGYNEQFF.

The rearrangement joins TRBV5-1 to TRBJ2-7; tentative D call: TRBD2 (5 bases). V was clipped by 0 bases and J by 0 bases, with 10 bases between them. Germline loops: CDR1 SGHRS, CDR2 YFSETQ. The CDR3 has 15 residues. The CDR3 protein is CASSLGAGVSYEQYF. The CDR3, as DNA: TGCGCCAGCAGCTTGGGGGCGGGTGTCTCCTACGAGCAGTACTTC.

The chain joins TRBV7-9 to TRBJ2-2, with 8 bases identical to TRBD2. V was pared by 2 bases and J by 4 bases, with 9 bases of the junction left unmatched. Germline CDR1 reads SEHNR; CDR2 reads FQNEAQ (reference sequence). The CDR3 consists of 17 residues. CDR3 in amino acids: CASSLPLTGRGTGELFF. The CDR3 nucleotides are TGTGCCAGCAGCTTACCACTAACCGGGAGGGGCACCGGGGAGCTGTTTTTT. The whole variable domain, remainder taken from reference TRBV7-9 and TRBJ2-2, is DTGVSQNPRHKITKRGQNVTFRCDPISEHNRLYWYRQTLGQGPEFLTYFQNEAQLEKSRLLSDRFSAERPKGSFSTLEIQRTEQGDSAMYLCASSLPLTGRGTGELFFGEGSRLTVL.

The chain uses TRBV5-1 and TRBJ2-1; 7 positions match TRBD1. V gave up 5 bases and J gave up 0 bases; unmatched junction bases: 8. Germline CDR1 SGHRS, CDR2 YFSETQ. The CDR3 is 16 amino acids. The CDR3, as DNA: TGCGCCAGCAGGCCCCAGACAGGGAGCTCCTACAATGAGCAGTTCTTC. Translation gives CASRPQTGSSYNEQFF.

CDR3 amino acids: CASSQRGDSYEQYF. CDR3 in DNA: TGTGCCAGCAGCCAAAGGGGGGACTCCTACGAGCAGTACTTC. This rearrangement joins TRBV9 to TRBJ2-7; D is possibly TRBD1 or TRBD2 (6 bases each). This CDR3 spans 14 amino acids. V lost 4 bases to trimming and J lost 0 bases, with 11 bases between them. CDR1 is SGDLS and CDR2 is YYNGEE in the germline V gene.

The chain uses TRBV7-2 and TRBJ2-2, with a tentative D call TRBD1 (6 bases). Germline CDR1 reads SGHTA; CDR2 reads FQGNSA. The CDR3 consists of 14 residues. V was trimmed by 5 bases and J by 4 bases, leaving 11 bases between them. The CDR3 protein is CASSTRTVTGELFF. In nucleotides, the CDR3 is TGTGCCAGCAGCACTCGGACAGTCACCGGGGAGCTGTTTTTT.

In its sample, this clone was seen a few times. This rearrangement joins TRBV25-1 to TRBJ1-6, with D maybe TRBD1 (6 bases). The CDR3 extends over 14 amino acids. CDR1 is MGHDK, CDR2 SYGVNS, per germline. The V end was cut by 6 bases, the J end by 8 bases, with 14 bases between. The CDR3 DNA reads as TGTGCCAGCAGCCACAGGGCCAATTATTCACCCCTCCACTTT. This translates into CASSHRANYSPLHF.

The CDR3 DNA sequence: TGTGCCAGTAGCTTAGCGGGAGGGGGGACCGGGGAGCTGTTTTTT. It codes for CASSLAGGGTGELFF. The chain combines TRBV19 with TRBJ2-2; 11 bases line up with TRBD2. V trimming: 6 bases; J trimming: 5 bases; junction bases outside the gene matches: 5. Looked up from germline, CDR1 is LNHDA and CDR2 is SQIVND (reference sequence). The CDR3 sequence is 15 residues long.

This clone showed up just once. The chain carries TRBV7-9 and TRBJ1-1; D not certain. Germline loops: CDR1 SEHNR, CDR2 FQNEAQ (reference sequence). Trimming left V 2 bases short and J 0 bases short, with 7 bases between. This CDR3 has 14 residues. The CDR3 loop reads CASSLFTLNTEAFF. In nucleotides, the CDR3 is TGTGCCAGCAGCTTATTCACGTTGAACACTGAAGCTTTCTTT.

V and J are TRBV6-1 and TRBJ2-7; 8 bases line up with TRBD2. Trimming at V came to 1 base and at J to 7 bases, leaving 9 bases not matched to a gene. The CDR3 is 15 amino acids. Germline CDR1 reads MNHNS; CDR2 reads SASEGT. The DNA for the CDR3 is TGTGCCAGCAGTGAAGTAGTAGCGGGGACGGGAGAGCAGTACTTC. Its protein is CASSEVVAGTGEQYF.

The V call is TRBV7-2, the J call TRBJ2-1; perhaps TRBD2 as D (5 bases). V was pared by 5 bases and J by 4 bases, with 12 bases between. The V gene's germline CDR1 is SGHTA and CDR2 FQGNSA. The CDR3 consists of 14 residues. The CDR3 DNA reads TGTGCCAGCAGCCCAGGACTGGCATACAATGAGCAGTTCTTC. As protein: CASSPGLAYNEQFF.